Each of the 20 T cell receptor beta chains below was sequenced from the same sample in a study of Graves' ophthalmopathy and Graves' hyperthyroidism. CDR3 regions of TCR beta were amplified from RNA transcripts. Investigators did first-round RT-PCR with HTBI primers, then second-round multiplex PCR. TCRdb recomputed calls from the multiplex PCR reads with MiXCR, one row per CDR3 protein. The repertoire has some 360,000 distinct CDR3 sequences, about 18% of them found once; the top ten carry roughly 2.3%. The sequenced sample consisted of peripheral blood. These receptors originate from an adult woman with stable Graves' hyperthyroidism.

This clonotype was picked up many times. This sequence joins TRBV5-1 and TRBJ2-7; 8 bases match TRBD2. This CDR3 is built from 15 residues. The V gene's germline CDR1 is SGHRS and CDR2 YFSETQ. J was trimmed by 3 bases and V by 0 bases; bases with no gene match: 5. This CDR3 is CASSLAAGGIYEQYF. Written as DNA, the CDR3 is TGCGCCAGCAGCTTGGCTGCGGGAGGAATCTACGAGCAGTACTTC. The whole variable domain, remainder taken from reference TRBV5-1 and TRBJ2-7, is KAGVTQTPRYLIKTRGQQVTLSCSPISGHRSVSWYQQTPGQGLQFLFEYFSETQRNKGNFPGRFSGRQFSNSRSEMNVSTLELGDSALYLCASSLAAGGIYEQYFGPGTRLTVT.

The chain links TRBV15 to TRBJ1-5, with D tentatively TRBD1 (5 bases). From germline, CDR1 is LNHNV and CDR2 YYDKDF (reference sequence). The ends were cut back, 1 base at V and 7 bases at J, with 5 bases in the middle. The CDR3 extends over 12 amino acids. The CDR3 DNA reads TGTGCCACCAGCAGAGGGGGGCAGCCCCAGCATTTT. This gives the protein CATSRGGQPQHF.

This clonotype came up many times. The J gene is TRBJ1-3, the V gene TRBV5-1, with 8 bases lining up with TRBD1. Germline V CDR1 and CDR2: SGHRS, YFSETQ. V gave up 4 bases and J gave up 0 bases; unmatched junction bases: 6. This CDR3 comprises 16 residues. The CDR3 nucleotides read TGCGCCAGCAGCCTCCGGGACAGGACCTCTGGAAACACCATATATTTT. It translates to CASSLRDRTSGNTIYF.

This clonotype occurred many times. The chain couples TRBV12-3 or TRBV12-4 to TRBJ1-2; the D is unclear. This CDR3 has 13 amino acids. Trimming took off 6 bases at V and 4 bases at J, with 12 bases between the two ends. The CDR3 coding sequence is TGTGCCAGCAGCCCGGGATTTGGCTATGGCTACACCTTC. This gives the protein CASSPGFGYGYTF.

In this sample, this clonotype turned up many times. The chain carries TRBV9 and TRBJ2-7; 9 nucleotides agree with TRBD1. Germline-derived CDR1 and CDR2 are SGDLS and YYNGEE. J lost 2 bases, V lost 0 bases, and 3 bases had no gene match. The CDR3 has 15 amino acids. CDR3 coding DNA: TGTGCCAGCAGCGTAGCCGGGACAGGGACCTACGAGCAGTACTTC. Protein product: CASSVAGTGTYEQYF.

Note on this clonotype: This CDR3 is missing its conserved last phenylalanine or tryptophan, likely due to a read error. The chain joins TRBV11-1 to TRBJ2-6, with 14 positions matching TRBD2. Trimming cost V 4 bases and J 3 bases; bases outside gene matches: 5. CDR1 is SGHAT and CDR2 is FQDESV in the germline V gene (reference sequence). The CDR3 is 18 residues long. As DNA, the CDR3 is TGTGCCAGCAGCTCCGGGACTAGCGGGAGAATTGGGGCCAACGTCCTGACTTTA. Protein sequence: CASSSGTSGRIGANVLTL.

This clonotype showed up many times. The CDR3 nucleotides read TGTGCCAGCAGCTTAGGCTCTAGCGGATACTACGAGCAGTACTTC. This codes for CASSLGSSGYYEQYF. The chain has TRBV11-2 and TRBJ2-7; 7 nucleotides match TRBD2. CDR1 is SGHAT and CDR2 is FQNNGV in the germline V gene. The V segment lost 1 base and the J segment 3 bases; nucleotides outside the gene matches: 6. This CDR3 is 15 amino acids long. The whole variable domain, remainder taken from reference TRBV11-2 and TRBJ2-7, is EAGVAQSPRYKIIEKRQSVAFWCNPISGHATLYWYQQILGQGPKLLIQFQNNGVVDDSQLPKDRFSAERLKGVDSTLKIQPAKLEDSAVYLCASSLGSSGYYEQYFGPGTRLTVT.

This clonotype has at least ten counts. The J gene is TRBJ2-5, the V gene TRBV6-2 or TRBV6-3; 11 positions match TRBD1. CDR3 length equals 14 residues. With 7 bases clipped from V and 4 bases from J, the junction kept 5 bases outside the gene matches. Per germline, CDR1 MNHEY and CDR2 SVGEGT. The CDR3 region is CASMDRGRGETQYF. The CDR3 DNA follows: TGTGCCAGCATGGACAGGGGGCGCGGAGAGACCCAGTACTTC.

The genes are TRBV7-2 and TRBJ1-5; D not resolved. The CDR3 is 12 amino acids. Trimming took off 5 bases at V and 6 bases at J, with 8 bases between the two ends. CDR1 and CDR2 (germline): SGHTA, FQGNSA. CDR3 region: CASSPYGQPQHF. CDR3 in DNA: TGTGCCAGCAGCCCCTACGGTCAGCCCCAGCATTTT.

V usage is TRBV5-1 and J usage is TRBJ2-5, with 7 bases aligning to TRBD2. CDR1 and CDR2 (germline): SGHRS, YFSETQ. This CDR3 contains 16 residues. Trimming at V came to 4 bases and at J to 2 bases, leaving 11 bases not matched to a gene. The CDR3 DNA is TGCGCCAGCAGCGTCGGCGGGGGAGTTAGGCAAGAGACCCAGTACTTC. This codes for CASSVGGGVRQETQYF.

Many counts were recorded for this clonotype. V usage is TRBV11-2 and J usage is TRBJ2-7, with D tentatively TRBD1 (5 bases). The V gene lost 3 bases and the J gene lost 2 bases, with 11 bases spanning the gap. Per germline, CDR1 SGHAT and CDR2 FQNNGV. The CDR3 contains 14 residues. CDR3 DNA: TGTGCCAGCAGCTTTCTCAGGGATCCCTACGAGCAGTACTTC. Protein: CASSFLRDPYEQYF.

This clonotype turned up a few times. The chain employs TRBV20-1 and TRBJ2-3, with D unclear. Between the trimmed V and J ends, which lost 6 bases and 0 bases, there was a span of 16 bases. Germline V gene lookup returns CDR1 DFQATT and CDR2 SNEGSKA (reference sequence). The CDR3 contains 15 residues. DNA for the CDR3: TGCAGTGCCAAACCCCTGACCACTAGCACAGATACGCAGTATTTT. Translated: CSAKPLTTSTDTQYF.

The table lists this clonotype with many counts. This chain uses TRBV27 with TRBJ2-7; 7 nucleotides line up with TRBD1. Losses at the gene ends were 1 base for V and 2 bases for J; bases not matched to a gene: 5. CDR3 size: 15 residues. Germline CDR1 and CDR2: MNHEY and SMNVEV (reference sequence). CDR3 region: CASSLWVGQPYEQYF. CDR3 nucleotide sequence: TGTGCCAGCAGTTTATGGGTGGGACAGCCCTACGAGCAGTACTTC.

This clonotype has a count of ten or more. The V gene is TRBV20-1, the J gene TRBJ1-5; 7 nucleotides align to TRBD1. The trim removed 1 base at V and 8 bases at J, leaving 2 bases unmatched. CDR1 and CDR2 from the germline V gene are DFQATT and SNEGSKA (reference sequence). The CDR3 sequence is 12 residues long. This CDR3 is CSARAGGEPQHF. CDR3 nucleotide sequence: TGCAGTGCTAGAGCAGGGGGTGAGCCCCAGCATTTT.

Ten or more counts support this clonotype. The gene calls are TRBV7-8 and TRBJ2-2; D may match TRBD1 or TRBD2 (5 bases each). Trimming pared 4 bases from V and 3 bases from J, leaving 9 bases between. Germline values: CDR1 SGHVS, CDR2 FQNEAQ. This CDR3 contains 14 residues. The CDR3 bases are TGTGCCAGCAGCTCCCGGGACCACACCGGGGAGCTGTTTTTT. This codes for CASSSRDHTGELFF.

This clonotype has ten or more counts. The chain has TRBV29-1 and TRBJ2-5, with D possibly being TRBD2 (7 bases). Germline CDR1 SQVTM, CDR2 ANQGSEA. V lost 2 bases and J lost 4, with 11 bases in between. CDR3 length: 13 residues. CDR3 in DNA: TGCAGCGTTGAACGGGGGGCAGGAGAGACCCAGTACTTC. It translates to CSVERGAGETQYF.

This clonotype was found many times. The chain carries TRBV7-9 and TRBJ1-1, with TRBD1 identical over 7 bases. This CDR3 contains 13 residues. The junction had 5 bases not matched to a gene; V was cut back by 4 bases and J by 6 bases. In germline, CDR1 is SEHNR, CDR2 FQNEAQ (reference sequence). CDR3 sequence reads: CASSSYGTAEAFF. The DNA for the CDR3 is TGTGCCAGCAGCTCCTATGGGACAGCTGAAGCTTTCTTT.

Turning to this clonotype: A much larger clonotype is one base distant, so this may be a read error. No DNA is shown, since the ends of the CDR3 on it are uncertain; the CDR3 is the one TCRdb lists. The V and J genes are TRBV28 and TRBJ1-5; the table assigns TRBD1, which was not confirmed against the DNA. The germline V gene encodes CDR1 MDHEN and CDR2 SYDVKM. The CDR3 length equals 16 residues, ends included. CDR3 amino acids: CASSAAWGEGNQPQRF.

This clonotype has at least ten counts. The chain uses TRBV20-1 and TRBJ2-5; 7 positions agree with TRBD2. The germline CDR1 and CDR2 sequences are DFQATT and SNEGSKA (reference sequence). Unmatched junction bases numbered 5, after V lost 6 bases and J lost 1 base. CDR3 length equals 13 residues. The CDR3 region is CSATGTTQETQYF. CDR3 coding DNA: TGCAGTGCCACCGGGACTACCCAAGAGACCCAGTACTTC.

CDR3 nucleotide sequence: TGTGCCAGCAGCCCCGGGGGAGGTAGCAATCAGCCCCAGCATTTT. Its translation: CASSPGGGSNQPQHF. This chain joins TRBV27 and TRBJ1-5; TRBD1 is a possible D gene (5 bases). CDR3 length equals 15 residues. With 6 bases removed from V and 0 bases from J, the gap between germline ends came to 12 bases. Germline V gene sequence: CDR1 MNHEY, CDR2 SMNVEV (reference sequence).